These 29 T cell receptor beta chains originate from one sample sequenced in a study of shared clonotypes between healthy human individuals. The naive CD8 fraction comprised CD45RO-negative cells positively selected for CCR7 and excluded terminally differentiated effector memory CD45RA+ cells. Only in-frame clones appear in the TCRdb table, and some are missing; sequencing was by immunoSEQ multiplex PCR. The sample has about 550,000 clones, nearly 97% seen once. Sequenced sample: naive CD8+ T cells sorted from blood. The receptors were gathered from a woman younger than 45 in good health.

J is TRBJ1-2 and V is TRBV27, with 8 bases matching TRBD1. In germline, CDR1 is MNHEY, CDR2 SMNVEV (reference sequence). Unmatched junction bases numbered 0, after V lost 5 bases and J lost 7 bases. The CDR3 length is 11 residues. The CDR3 sequence: CASSDRGGYTF. In DNA, the CDR3 is TGTGCCAGCAGTGACAGGGGTGGCTACACCTTC.

There are a few counts of this clone. The V and J genes are TRBV20-1 and TRBJ2-5; tentatively, D is TRBD2 (5 bases). From germline, CDR1 is DFQATT and CDR2 SNEGSKA (reference sequence). Trimming removed 4 bases at V and 11 bases at J, with 14 bases between. This CDR3 comprises 11 residues. CDR3 sequence reads: CSAIGLLEQYF. CDR3 DNA: TGCAGTGCTATCGGACTGCTAGAGCAGTACTTC.

This rearrangement joins TRBV27 to TRBJ2-1; D is possibly TRBD1 or TRBD2 (9 bases each). Germline CDR1 and CDR2: MNHEY and SMNVEV (reference sequence). The CDR3 is 14 residues long. Trimming removed 3 bases from V and 10 bases from J, with 16 bases in between. CDR3 in amino acids: CASSFGTGTSEQFF. CDR3 nucleotides: TGTGCCAGCAGTTTCGGGACAGGGACTAGCGAGCAGTTCTTC.

This rearrangement joins TRBV6-6 to TRBJ1-5; D remains unclear. The germline gives CDR1 MNHNY, CDR2 SVGAGI (reference sequence). This CDR3 has 15 amino acids. Trimming stripped 0 bases from V and 2 bases from J, with 8 bases between. The CDR3 loop is CASSYSTGGNQPQHF. As DNA, the CDR3 is TGTGCCAGCAGTTACTCGACGGGAGGCAATCAGCCCCAGCATTTT.

On this clone itself: Distinct nucleotide sequences in the sample also encode this CDR3. This rearrangement joins TRBV27 to TRBJ2-5; TRBD2 agrees at 8 bases. This CDR3 spans 12 amino acids. J was trimmed by 2 bases and V by 11 bases; bases with no gene match: 4. Germline V CDR1 and CDR2: MNHEY, SMNVEV (reference sequence). The CDR3 sequence is CASRGGQETQYF. The CDR3 DNA follows: TGTGCCTCCCGGGGGGGACAAGAGACCCAGTACTTC.

DNA of the CDR3: TGTGCCAGCAGCTCCGCCATAGACCAAGAGACCCAGTACTTC. It translates to CASSSAIDQETQYF. This chain links TRBV28 with TRBJ2-5; D is uncertain. The CDR3 is made up of 14 amino acids. Deletions cut 6 bases from V and 0 bases from J, with 11 bases between. Per germline, CDR1 MDHEN and CDR2 SYDVKM.

The chain is built from TRBV6-5 and TRBJ1-2; D not resolved. The CDR3 length is 13 residues. The V gene lost 6 bases and the J gene lost 8 bases, with 16 bases spanning the gap. The V gene's germline CDR1 is MNHEY and CDR2 SVGAGI. Here the CDR3 reads CASSGPRGVGYTF. The CDR3 region has the DNA TGTGCCAGCAGCGGACCGCGGGGTGTCGGCTACACCTTC.

The chain links TRBV27 to TRBJ2-5, with a tentative D call TRBD2 (5 bases). Germline assignment: CDR1 MNHEY and CDR2 SMNVEV (reference sequence). Trimming took 8 bases from V and 5 from J, leaving 18 bases between them. The CDR3 spans 14 residues. This CDR3 reads CASGVTLGSETQYF. The CDR3 DNA follows: TGTGCCAGCGGGGTGACTCTAGGGAGCGAGACCCAGTACTTC.

The chain has TRBV29-1 and TRBJ2-7, with 7 nucleotides matching TRBD2. The CDR3 extends over 11 amino acids. Losses at the gene ends were 6 bases for V and 4 bases for J; bases not matched to a gene: 3. CDR1 SQVTM and CDR2 ANQGSEA come from the germline V gene. The CDR3 loop is CSVWRGYEQYF. The CDR3 DNA reads as TGCAGCGTGTGGCGGGGGTACGAGCAGTACTTC.

The CDR3 DNA is TGCGCCAGCAGTGAAAGCCCGGGGAACACTGAAGCTTTCTTT. Translated, it gives CASSESPGNTEAFF. J is TRBJ1-1 and V is TRBV10-1; unclear D gene. The CDR3 contains 14 residues. Trimming left V 3 bases short and J 1 base short, with 9 bases between. In germline, CDR1 is WNHNN, CDR2 SYGVQD (reference sequence).

The chain combines TRBV27 with TRBJ2-5; TRBD2 might be the D (6 bases). The closer fit of TRBJ2-7 to the DNA end suggests the J call may be wrong. Germline CDR1 is MNHEY and CDR2 is SMNVEV (reference sequence). The CDR3 runs to 13 residues. CDR3 nucleotide sequence: TGTGCCAGCAGTTTACGCGGAGGGTTCGAGCAGTACTTC. It is translated as CASSLRGGFEQYF.

V and J are TRBV15 and TRBJ1-5, with 8 nucleotides matching TRBD1. CDR3 size: 17 residues. Germline CDR1 LNHNV, CDR2 YYDKDF (reference sequence). J lost 7 bases, V lost 5 bases, and 16 bases had no gene match. The CDR3 region is CATSQDLFQGAGQPQHF. In DNA, the CDR3 is TGTGCCACCAGCCAAGACCTCTTTCAGGGGGCAGGACAGCCCCAGCATTTT.

J is TRBJ2-3 and V is TRBV27, with D perhaps matching TRBD2 (5 bases). This CDR3 is 16 amino acids long. The V end was cut by 2 bases, the J end by 0 bases, with 12 bases between. Germline V gene lookup returns CDR1 MNHEY and CDR2 SMNVEV (reference sequence). CDR3 residues: CASSLGGRTSTDTQYF. The DNA of the CDR3 is TGTGCCAGCAGTTTAGGAGGACGGACTAGCACAGATACGCAGTATTTT.

This chain uses TRBV18 with TRBJ2-3; D unresolved. V lost 3 bases and J lost 4, with 5 bases in between. This CDR3 comprises 12 residues. Germline-derived CDR1 and CDR2 are KGHSH and LQKENI. In nucleotides, the CDR3 is TGTGCCAGCTCACCGGCCCCAGATACGCAGTATTTT. It is translated as CASSPAPDTQYF.

The V gene is TRBV6-4, the J gene TRBJ1-4; no reliable D call. The CDR3 totals 15 residues. Germline lookup yields CDR1 MRHNA and CDR2 SNTAGT. The V end lost 6 bases, the J end lost 0 bases, and 11 bases lay between the germline ends. CDR3: CASSEDGATNEKLFF. The CDR3 bases are TGTGCCAGCAGCGAGGACGGAGCAACTAATGAAAAACTGTTTTTT.

The J gene is TRBJ1-5, the V gene TRBV15; D is unresolved. The CDR3 contains 18 residues. V shed 1 base and J shed 2 bases, with 18 bases lying between them. Per germline, CDR1 LNHNV and CDR2 YYDKDF (reference sequence). In DNA form, the CDR3 reads TGTGCCACCAGCAGAGGTCCGACGTCTCTTGGCTGCAATCAGCCCCAGCATTTT. It yields the protein CATSRGPTSLGCNQPQHF.

This chain joins TRBV28 and TRBJ2-5; D tentatively reads TRBD1 or TRBD2 (5 bases each). The CDR3 extends over 15 amino acids. V lost 4 bases and J 5 bases, leaving 17 bases between the germline ends. CDR1 MDHEN and CDR2 SYDVKM come from the germline V gene. The DNA for the CDR3 is TGTGCCAGCAGTTCGGGACCGGGGATGGGGGAGACCCAGTACTTC. Translation: CASSSGPGMGETQYF.

This chain joins TRBV27 and TRBJ1-1; 12 bases line up with TRBD1. Trimming removed 2 bases from V and 1 base from J; junction bases left unmatched: 11. The CDR3 loop spans 19 amino acids. In germline, CDR1 is MNHEY, CDR2 SMNVEV (reference sequence). The CDR3 reads CASSLPRGTGGRGNTEAFF. The CDR3, as DNA: TGTGCCAGCAGTTTACCCCGGGGGACAGGGGGCCGAGGGAACACTGAAGCTTTCTTT.

V and J are TRBV6-5 and TRBJ2-5; 8 nucleotides match TRBD2. The J call may be mistaken, given a closer DNA end match to TRBJ2-7. The germline V gene has CDR1 MNHEY and CDR2 SVGAGI. The length of the CDR3 is 15 residues. CDR3 amino acids: CASRARSGVAYEQYF. In DNA, the CDR3 is TGTGCCAGCAGAGCACGTAGCGGGGTGGCCTACGAGCAGTACTTC.

The J gene is TRBJ2-3, the V gene TRBV6-1; TRBD2 aligns across 9 bases. The V gene's germline CDR1 is MNHNS and CDR2 SASEGT. J lost 1 base, V lost 2 bases, and 4 bases had no gene match. The CDR3 is 16 amino acids. CDR3 sequence: CASSEWKREGTDTQYF. The DNA of the CDR3 is TGTGCCAGCAGTGAATGGAAGCGGGAGGGCACAGATACGCAGTATTTT.

The chain recombines TRBV5-6 with TRBJ2-7, with D perhaps matching TRBD1 or TRBD2 (5 bases each). Germline V gene lookup returns CDR1 SGHDT and CDR2 YYEEEE. Trimming left V 3 bases short and J 0 bases short, with 10 bases between. The CDR3 has 14 residues. CDR3 sequence reads: CASSWAGSSYEQYF. In DNA form, the CDR3 reads TGTGCCAGCAGCTGGGCAGGGAGCTCCTACGAGCAGTACTTC.

V gene TRBV28 combines with J gene TRBJ1-1, with 7 bases aligning to TRBD1. Trimming took 6 bases from V and 6 from J; bases not matched to a gene: 4. This CDR3 has 12 residues. The V gene's germline CDR1 is MDHEN and CDR2 SYDVKM. This CDR3 is CASSRTGAEAFF. The CDR3 DNA follows: TGTGCCAGCAGCCGGACAGGCGCTGAAGCTTTCTTT.

This clone occurred once. V is TRBV4-2 and J is TRBJ2-1; D uncertain. CDR3 length: 15 amino acids. V lost 3 bases to trimming and J lost 0 bases, with 9 bases between them. CDR1 and CDR2 from the germline V gene are LGHNA and YNFKEQ. CDR3 DNA sequence: TGTGCCAGCAGCCAGTCCCTGATCTCCTACAATGAGCAGTTCTTC. This sequence encodes CASSQSLISYNEQFF.

This chain links TRBV28 with TRBJ2-5; D is possibly TRBD1 (5 bases). This CDR3 region has 14 residues. Trimming removed 6 bases from V and 0 bases from J, with 11 bases in between. Germline values: CDR1 MDHEN, CDR2 SYDVKM. The DNA of the CDR3 is TGTGCCAGCAGAATACAGGCGTACCAAGAGACCCAGTACTTC. Its protein product is CASRIQAYQETQYF.

CDR3 sequence: CASSGTGTYEQYF. The CDR3 bases are TGTGCCAGTTCCGGGACAGGGACCTACGAGCAGTACTTC. This chain joins TRBV27 and TRBJ2-7; 9 bases map to TRBD1. Germline CDR1 MNHEY, CDR2 SMNVEV (reference sequence). V shed 9 bases and J 2 bases; nucleotides not matched to a gene: 5. The length of the CDR3 is 13 residues.

The DNA of the CDR3 is TGTGCCAGCAGCGCTTCCGGGACTTCATATACCAATGAGCAGTTCTTC. Amino acids: CASSASGTSYTNEQFF. The chain carries TRBV7-9 and TRBJ2-1, with a weak D call TRBD2 (6 bases). The CDR3 contains 16 residues. Trimming removed 5 bases from V and 6 bases from J, with 20 bases in between. Per the germline V gene, CDR1 is SEHNR and CDR2 is FQNEAQ (reference sequence).

The chain carries TRBV28 and TRBJ1-3; TRBD1 agrees at 10 bases. The CDR3 runs to 18 residues. The V gene end was trimmed by 6 bases and the J gene end by 0 bases; junction bases not matched to a gene: 11. From germline, CDR1 is MDHEN and CDR2 SYDVKM. In DNA form, the CDR3 reads TGTGCCAGCAGCCTAAGTCCGGGACAGGGGCCCTCTGGAAACACCATATATTTT. It yields the protein CASSLSPGQGPSGNTIYF.

J is TRBJ2-2 and V is TRBV9; 9 nucleotides agree with TRBD2. The CDR3 spans 15 residues. The germline V gene has CDR1 SGDLS and CDR2 YYNGEE. V shed 2 bases and J 5 bases; nucleotides not matched to a gene: 4. For the CDR3, the DNA is TGTGCCAGCAGCGTCAGCGGGAGGAGTACCGGGGAGCTGTTTTTT. This encodes CASSVSGRSTGELFF.

The chain links TRBV7-9 to TRBJ1-1; D might be TRBD1 (6 bases). This CDR3 is 17 amino acids long. The germline CDR1 and CDR2 sequences are SEHNR and FQNEAQ (reference sequence). Trimming took off 5 bases at V and 4 bases at J, with 23 bases between the two ends. This chain's CDR3 is CASSAGLEGHMPTEAFF. For the CDR3, the DNA is TGTGCCAGCAGCGCCGGGTTGGAGGGACATATGCCCACTGAAGCTTTCTTT.